Presented here are 28 T cell receptor beta chains from one specimen sequenced in a study of blood T cell repertoires in COVID-19. Clones were read by immunoSEQ multiplex PCR, and TCRdb kept only the in-frame ones, dropping some. Of about 7,500 clones listed, about 73% are singletons. Sequencing was performed on peripheral blood. These receptors all stem from a human donor in a cohort sampled during active COVID-19.

The chain joins TRBV5-4 to TRBJ2-7; 12 nucleotides line up with TRBD2. The V gene end was trimmed by 2 bases and the J gene end by 2 bases; junction bases not matched to a gene: 5. Germline loops: CDR1 SGHNT, CDR2 YYREEE (reference sequence). The CDR3 length is 16 residues. As DNA, the CDR3 is TGTGCCAGCAGCTTTGGACTAGCGGGGCCCACCTACGAGCAGTACTTC. Translation gives CASSFGLAGPTYEQYF.

CDR3 in DNA: TGTGCCAGCAGTTCCGTTAGAAACGAGCAGTACTTC. Its translation is CASSSVRNEQYF. V and J are TRBV7-9 and TRBJ2-7; no clear D gene. This CDR3 has 12 amino acids. V shed 6 bases and J shed 5 bases, with 11 bases lying between them. CDR1 SEHNR and CDR2 FQNEAQ come from the germline V gene (reference sequence).

The chain recombines TRBV7-8 with TRBJ2-3, with a weak D call TRBD2 (5 bases). From germline, CDR1 is SGHVS and CDR2 FQNEAQ. Trimming shortened V by 5 bases and J by 6 bases, and 12 bases separated the two germline ends. This CDR3 is 13 amino acids long. The CDR3 region is CASSDGVGDTQYF. In DNA, the CDR3 is TGTGCCAGCAGCGACGGGGTTGGGGATACGCAGTATTTT.

The chain carries TRBV7-6 and TRBJ2-1; weak D call: TRBD2 (6 bases). The germline gives CDR1 SGHVS, CDR2 FNYEAQ. The CDR3 is made up of 17 amino acids. The ends were cut back, 5 bases at V and 3 bases at J, with 20 bases in the middle. CDR3 DNA sequence: TGTGCCAGCAGCAACCCCGCCGGGGGAGCGGGCTACAATGAGCAGTTCTTC. Amino acid sequence: CASSNPAGGAGYNEQFF.

The chain joins TRBV6-5 to TRBJ2-3; possibly TRBD1 for D (6 bases). CDR3 size: 13 residues. V was shortened by 4 bases and J by 3 bases, with 8 bases between the two germline ends. The germline CDR1 and CDR2 sequences are MNHEY and SVGAGI. In DNA form, the CDR3 reads TGTGCCAGCAGTTCCACAGGGACAGATACGCAGTATTTT. This encodes CASSSTGTDTQYF.

This clone came up once. The V call is TRBV6-2 or TRBV6-3, the J call TRBJ2-7, with 12 positions matching TRBD2. J gave up 7 bases and V 4 bases, and 2 bases lay outside the gene matches. Looked up from germline, CDR1 is MNHEY and CDR2 is SVGEGT. The CDR3 loop spans 13 amino acids. CDR3 sequence: CASSSGLAGEQYF. CDR3 in DNA: TGTGCCAGCAGTTCAGGACTAGCGGGAGAGCAGTACTTC.

This clone was detected only a few times. The V and J genes are TRBV9 and TRBJ2-3, with 7 bases lining up with TRBD2. Losses at the gene ends were 3 bases for V and 5 bases for J; bases not matched to a gene: 0. CDR1 is SGDLS, CDR2 YYNGEE, per germline. CDR3 length equals 12 residues. In nucleotides, the CDR3 is TGTGCCAGCAGCGGGGAGGGAGATACGCAGTATTTT. It yields the protein CASSGEGDTQYF.

This chain joins TRBV19 and TRBJ2-7, with 7 positions matching TRBD1. Losses at the gene ends were 4 bases for V and 2 bases for J; bases not matched to a gene: 5. The germline gives CDR1 LNHDA, CDR2 SQIVND (reference sequence). The CDR3 runs 14 residues. The CDR3 region is CASSTGQRAYEQYF. The CDR3 region has the DNA TGTGCCAGTAGTACGGGACAGAGAGCCTACGAGCAGTACTTC.

V usage is TRBV19 and J usage is TRBJ2-5; D is possibly TRBD2 (5 bases). The CDR3 runs 13 residues. From germline, CDR1 is LNHDA and CDR2 SQIVND (reference sequence). V was cut by 5 bases and J by 5 bases, with 12 bases left in between. The CDR3 protein is CASSATRTETQYF. The CDR3 nucleotides read TGTGCCAGTAGTGCCACCCGGACTGAGACCCAGTACTTC.

The chain uses TRBV28 and TRBJ1-5; 8 positions match TRBD1. The CDR3 has 16 amino acids. After removal of 6 bases from V and 5 bases from J, the junction contained 12 bases not matched to a gene. Germline V gene lookup returns CDR1 MDHEN and CDR2 SYDVKM. The DNA for the CDR3 is TGTGCCAGCAGCCTGAGGACAGGGAGGGTAGATCAGCCCCAGCATTTT. Protein: CASSLRTGRVDQPQHF.

The rearrangement uses TRBV7-8 and TRBJ2-5; D gene uncertain. The V gene lost 5 bases and the J gene lost 3 bases, with 13 bases spanning the gap. The CDR3 consists of 14 residues. Germline V gene lookup returns CDR1 SGHVS and CDR2 FQNEAQ. The CDR3 reads CASSPQTVKETQYF. Here the CDR3 DNA reads TGTGCCAGCAGCCCGCAGACTGTTAAAGAGACCCAGTACTTC.

In its sample, this clone was seen once. The chain employs TRBV7-8 and TRBJ2-3, with 11 bases fitting TRBD2. The CDR3 consists of 16 residues. V shed 2 bases, J shed 2 bases, and the junction held 3 bases outside the gene matches. Per germline, CDR1 SGHVS and CDR2 FQNEAQ. The CDR3 loop reads CASSLTGLAVTDTQYF. The CDR3 nucleotides are TGTGCCAGCAGCTTAACGGGACTAGCGGTCACAGATACGCAGTATTTT.

The chain uses TRBV5-4 and TRBJ2-1; TRBD2 agrees at 7 bases. The CDR3 consists of 15 residues. J was trimmed by 0 bases and V by 1 base; bases with no gene match: 1. In germline, CDR1 is SGHNT, CDR2 YYREEE (reference sequence). CDR3 amino acids: CASSLRLASYNEQFF. The CDR3 DNA is TGTGCCAGCAGCTTGCGACTAGCCTCCTACAATGAGCAGTTCTTC.

V is TRBV30 and J is TRBJ2-2; the match to TRBD2 covers 11 bases. The germline gives CDR1 GTSNPN, CDR2 SVGIG (reference sequence). This CDR3 has 15 amino acids. Trimming at V came to 0 bases and at J to 3 bases, leaving 0 bases not matched to a gene. CDR3 nucleotides: TGTGCCTGGAGTGTACTAGCGGGAGACACCGGGGAGCTGTTTTTT. Its protein product is CAWSVLAGDTGELFF.

With regard to this clone: Being one base from a much bigger clone, this may be a read error. The identical CDR3 is also encoded by other nucleotide sequences in the sample. The chain employs TRBV28 and TRBJ2-7; the match to TRBD1 covers 8 bases. CDR1 and CDR2 from the germline V gene are MDHEN and SYDVKM. The CDR3 is made up of 14 amino acids. CDR3: CASSSLTGVYEQYF. The CDR3 coding sequence is TGTGCCAGCAGTTCCTTGACAGGGGTCTACGAACAGTACTTC.

CDR3 region: CASSLGLYEKLFF. In DNA form, the CDR3 reads TGTGCCAGCAGTTTGGGCCTATATGAAAAACTGTTTTTT. The chain uses TRBV2 and TRBJ1-4; no reliable D call. The ends were cut back, 5 bases at V and 6 bases at J, with 10 bases in the middle. Germline CDR1 and CDR2: SNHLY and FYNNEI. CDR3 length: 13 residues.

This chain connects TRBV4-3 to TRBJ2-7; D might be TRBD2 (6 bases). Between the trimmed V and J ends, which lost 4 bases and 1 base, there was a span of 11 bases. The CDR3 runs 14 residues. Germline V gene sequence: CDR1 LGHNA, CDR2 YSLEER. The CDR3 region has the DNA TGCGCCAGCAGCCCTGGGGCGGGATCCTACGAGCAGTACTTC. Translated, it gives CASSPGAGSYEQYF.

The genes are TRBV6-5 and TRBJ2-1; weak D call: TRBD1 (6 bases). Germline values: CDR1 MNHEY, CDR2 SVGAGI. V gave up 2 bases and J gave up 6 bases, with 17 bases separating them. This CDR3 contains 16 residues. The CDR3 is CASSYLGQGMGNEQFF. As DNA, the CDR3 is TGTGCCAGCAGTTACCTAGGGCAGGGGATGGGCAATGAGCAGTTCTTC.

The chain recombines TRBV15 with TRBJ2-3; 9 bases agree with TRBD2. CDR3 length equals 16 residues. V lost 5 bases to trimming and J lost 0 bases; unmatched junction nucleotides: 6. Looked up from germline, CDR1 is LNHNV and CDR2 is YYDKDF (reference sequence). This CDR3 is CATSSRLAESTDTQYF. The CDR3 coding sequence is TGTGCCACCAGCTCCCGACTAGCGGAGAGCACAGATACGCAGTATTTT.

The chain joins TRBV2 to TRBJ1-1, with D tentatively TRBD1 (6 bases). Between the trimmed V and J ends, which lost 6 bases and 0 bases, there was a span of 11 bases. The CDR3 sequence is 14 residues long. Germline V gene sequence: CDR1 SNHLY, CDR2 FYNNEI. CDR3 bases: TGTGCCAGCAGGACCGGACAGTTGAACACTGAAGCTTTCTTT. It encodes CASRTGQLNTEAFF.

This chain's CDR3 is CASSVPGTEITITYNEQFF. DNA of the CDR3: TGTGCCAGCAGCGTCCCCGGGACAGAAATTACAATAACCTACAATGAGCAGTTCTTC. The chain employs TRBV9 and TRBJ2-1; TRBD1 aligns across 7 bases. J gave up 2 bases and V 2 bases, and 16 bases lay outside the gene matches. The CDR3 loop spans 19 amino acids. The V gene's germline CDR1 is SGDLS and CDR2 YYNGEE.

The rearrangement joins TRBV11-2 to TRBJ2-1; 8 bases are a match to TRBD2. The junction had 5 bases not matched to a gene; V was cut back by 0 bases and J by 7 bases. The CDR3 length is 15 residues. The V gene's germline CDR1 is SGHAT and CDR2 FQNNGV. The CDR3 loop reads CASSLEAGVNNEQFF. DNA for the CDR3: TGTGCCAGCAGCTTAGAAGCGGGAGTGAATAATGAGCAGTTCTTC.

This clone has a single count. The chain links TRBV7-9 to TRBJ1-2; 8 bases agree with TRBD1. J gave up 3 bases and V 3 bases, and 3 bases lay outside the gene matches. The germline gives CDR1 SEHNR, CDR2 FQNEAQ (reference sequence). CDR3 size: 14 residues. CDR3 residues: CASSLGTGYYGYTF. Here the CDR3 DNA reads TGTGCCAGCAGCTTGGGGACAGGATACTATGGCTACACCTTC. Based on the CDR3 plus reference TRBV7-9 and TRBJ1-2, the full variable domain is DTGVSQNPRHKITKRGQNVTFRCDPISEHNRLYWYRQTLGQGPEFLTYFQNEAQLEKSRLLSDRFSAERPKGSFSTLEIQRTEQGDSAMYLCASSLGTGYYGYTFGSGTRLTVV.

This rearrangement joins TRBV3-1 (or the pseudogene TRBV3-2) to TRBJ2-7; 7 bases fit TRBD1. The germline V gene has CDR1 LGHDT and CDR2 YNNKEL (reference sequence). The CDR3 extends over 13 amino acids. With V trimmed by 6 bases and J by 5 bases, 7 bases remained unmatched. CDR3 region: CASRQTGSNEQYF. The CDR3 bases are TGTGCCAGCAGACAGACAGGGTCTAACGAGCAGTACTTC.

The chain combines TRBV7-2 with TRBJ2-1, with D hard to call. With 5 bases removed from V and 4 bases from J, the gap between germline ends came to 15 bases. The CDR3 sequence is 15 residues long. Germline loops: CDR1 SGHTA, CDR2 FQGNSA. The CDR3 nucleotides are TGTGCCAGCAGCCTCGATGGTTGGAGTTACAATGAGCAGTTCTTC. The encoded protein is CASSLDGWSYNEQFF. Complete variable domain (other parts from reference TRBV7-2 and TRBJ2-1): GAGVSQSPSNKVTEKGKDVELRCDPISGHTALYWYRQSLGQGLEFLIYFQGNSAPDKSGLPSDRFSAERTGGSVSTLTIQRTQQEDSAVYLCASSLDGWSYNEQFFGPGTRLTVL.

The gene calls are TRBV28 and TRBJ2-2; 9 bases are shared with TRBD2. The CDR3 covers 17 residues. Germline-derived CDR1 and CDR2 are MDHEN and SYDVKM. V shed 6 bases, J shed 8 bases, and the junction held 16 bases outside the gene matches. The CDR3 nucleotides read TGTGCCAGCAGAATGAGGACTAGCGTACCAAGGAGAGGGGAGCTGTTTTTT. It encodes CASRMRTSVPRRGELFF.

This chain links TRBV5-5 with TRBJ1-5, with D possibly TRBD1 on 5 matching bases. V was clipped by 2 bases and J by 2 bases, with 11 bases between them. The germline gives CDR1 SGHKS, CDR2 YYEKEE (reference sequence). CDR3 length: 15 residues. As DNA, the CDR3 is TGTGCCAGCAGCTTAGGGGTTTCGGGCAATCAGCCCCAGCATTTT. Its translation is CASSLGVSGNQPQHF. Using reference TRBV5-5 and TRBJ1-5 for the parts outside the CDR3, the full variable domain is DAGVTQSPTHLIKTRGQQVTLRCSPISGHKSVSWYQQVLGQGPQFIFQYYEKEERGRGNFPDRFSARQFPNYSSELNVNALLLGDSALYLCASSLGVSGNQPQHFGDGTRLSIL.

This chain uses TRBV6-5 with TRBJ1-1; D unclear. The CDR3 has 15 amino acids. V lost 2 bases and J lost 5, with 15 bases in between. CDR1 and CDR2 (germline): MNHEY, SVGAGI. CDR3 loop: CASSYGGGIRTEAFF. The CDR3 bases are TGTGCCAGCAGTTACGGTGGAGGGATACGGACTGAAGCTTTCTTT.